This TCR beta chain was sequenced during a study of control samples from healthy donors and cancer patients. Sequencing was performed with immunoSEQ multiplex PCR; in TCRdb, only in-frame clones are kept and a portion is missing. Here the sample spans over 100,000 clones, about 90% being singletons. This clone turned up a few times. Material for sequencing was blood. The receptor's source is a woman in her late teens or twenties in good health.

For the CDR3, the DNA is TGTGCCAGCAGTTACTCGAGAGGGAGCACTGAAGCTTTCTTT. The encoded protein is CASSYSRGSTEAFF. The chain is built from TRBV6-5 and TRBJ1-1; D remains unclear. The CDR3 totals 14 residues. The V end lost 0 bases, the J end lost 4 bases, and 9 bases lay between the germline ends. In germline, CDR1 is MNHEY, CDR2 SVGAGI.